The 32 T cell receptor beta chains in this list originate from one sample, sequenced in a study of blood T cell repertoires in COVID-19. The table came from immunoSEQ multiplex PCR; TCRdb's copy has only in-frame clones and leaves some out. The sample contains roughly 310,000 clones, 90% of which appear only once. The sample was peripheral blood. These receptors were obtained from a woman aged 25 to 45 with COVID-19, enrolled during active disease.

The chain links TRBV7-2 to TRBJ1-2, with 9 bases identical to TRBD1. CDR1 and CDR2 (germline): SGHTA, FQGNSA. This CDR3 region has 14 residues. V lost 5 bases, J lost 7 bases, and 8 bases stayed unmatched. The CDR3 reads CASSTAGQGGGYTF. The CDR3 DNA reads TGTGCCAGCAGCACAGCGGGACAGGGCGGTGGCTACACCTTC.

The chain combines TRBV5-1 with TRBJ2-7; tentative D call: TRBD2 (6 bases). CDR1 SGHRS and CDR2 YFSETQ come from the germline V gene. V gave up 4 bases and J gave up 5 bases, with 28 bases separating them. The CDR3 runs 18 residues. Here the CDR3 reads CASSPGGGHPAENNEQYF. In DNA, the CDR3 is TGCGCCAGCAGCCCCGGGGGAGGACATCCGGCAGAAAATAACGAGCAGTACTTC.

The chain links TRBV30 to TRBJ1-2; D possibly corresponds to TRBD1 (6 bases). Germline values: CDR1 GTSNPN, CDR2 SVGIG (reference sequence). V was trimmed by 2 bases and J by 6 bases, leaving 13 bases between them. The CDR3 spans 13 residues. The DNA for the CDR3 is TGTGCCTGGAGTATGAAGGGGGTGGATGGCTACACCTTC. Amino acids: CAWSMKGVDGYTF.

The rearrangement uses TRBV7-6 and TRBJ1-5; D is perhaps TRBD1 (6 bases). The CDR3 extends over 15 amino acids. V was clipped by 2 bases and J by 2 bases, with 10 bases between them. The germline gives CDR1 SGHVS, CDR2 FNYEAQ. The CDR3 loop is CASSLLAGGNQPQHF. The DNA for the CDR3 is TGTGCCAGCAGCTTATTGGCAGGGGGCAATCAGCCCCAGCATTTT.

The chain uses TRBV6-4 and TRBJ2-5; 13 nucleotides align to TRBD2. This CDR3 has 18 residues. Germline V lookup: CDR1 MRHNA, CDR2 SNTAGT. Losses at the gene ends were 7 bases for V and 3 bases for J; bases not matched to a gene: 14. CDR3 region: CASIRRLGTSGREETQYF. In nucleotides, the CDR3 is TGTGCCAGCATAAGGAGGTTGGGCACTAGCGGGAGGGAAGAGACCCAGTACTTC.

The chain is built from TRBV5-1 and TRBJ1-1, with D tentatively TRBD1 (6 bases). This CDR3 has 15 residues. CDR1 and CDR2 (germline): SGHRS, YFSETQ. V was clipped by 4 bases and J by 3 bases, with 16 bases between them. CDR3 sequence reads: CASSHTTQGDTEAFF. Written as DNA, the CDR3 is TGCGCCAGCAGCCACACCACACAGGGTGACACTGAAGCTTTCTTT. The variable domain in full, with the rest retrieved from reference TRBV5-1 and TRBJ1-1, is KAGVTQTPRYLIKTRGQQVTLSCSPISGHRSVSWYQQTPGQGLQFLFEYFSETQRNKGNFPGRFSGRQFSNSRSEMNVSTLELGDSALYLCASSHTTQGDTEAFFGQGTRLTVV.

The rearrangement joins TRBV15 to TRBJ2-5, with no clear D. The V gene lost 0 bases and the J gene lost 1 base, with 6 bases spanning the gap. Germline-derived CDR1 and CDR2 are LNHNV and YYDKDF (reference sequence). This CDR3 is 14 amino acids long. Here the CDR3 DNA reads TGTGCCACCAGCAGAGATCACGGCCAAGAGACCCAGTACTTC. It specifies CATSRDHGQETQYF.

This chain links TRBV27 with TRBJ2-7; D is possibly TRBD1 (5 bases). The CDR3 has 11 amino acids. The germline CDR1 and CDR2 sequences are MNHEY and SMNVEV (reference sequence). Deletions cut 2 bases from V and 6 bases from J, with 5 bases between. This CDR3 is CASSLQGEQYF. The CDR3 DNA is TGTGCCAGCAGTTTACAGGGCGAGCAGTACTTC.

The chain couples TRBV10-2 to TRBJ2-5; 9 bases match TRBD1. Germline V gene lookup returns CDR1 WSHSY and CDR2 SAAADI. The junction had 8 bases not matched to a gene; V was cut back by 3 bases and J by 3 bases. CDR3 length: 16 amino acids. In nucleotides, the CDR3 is TGCGCCAGCAGTGAATCGGGGACAGGGAGTAAAGAGACCCAGTACTTC. Protein sequence: CASSESGTGSKETQYF.

This chain connects TRBV2 to TRBJ1-2, with unresolved D. Per the germline V gene, CDR1 is SNHLY and CDR2 is FYNNEI. Trimming took off 8 bases at V and 4 bases at J, with 8 bases between the two ends. This CDR3 comprises 11 residues. The CDR3 is CASWSPYGYTF. The CDR3 nucleotides read TGTGCCAGCTGGAGTCCCTATGGCTACACCTTC.

The V gene is TRBV5-1, the J gene TRBJ1-1; TRBD1 agrees at 9 bases. V dropped 3 bases and J dropped 1; count of bases not matched to a gene: 4. The CDR3 covers 15 residues. From germline, CDR1 is SGHRS and CDR2 YFSETQ. CDR3 sequence (DNA): TGCGCCAGCAGCTCCTCGGGACAGGGGAACACTGAAGCTTTCTTT. Translation: CASSSSGQGNTEAFF.

This chain links TRBV27 with TRBJ1-1, with a weak D call TRBD1 (6 bases). Trimming took 6 bases from V and 1 from J, leaving 12 bases between them. Germline-derived CDR1 and CDR2 are MNHEY and SMNVEV (reference sequence). The length of the CDR3 is 14 residues. The CDR3 reads CASSDRQANTEAFF. The CDR3, as DNA: TGTGCCAGCAGCGACCGACAGGCGAACACTGAAGCTTTCTTT.

V is TRBV7-7 and J is TRBJ1-3; D ambiguous. The CDR3 runs to 16 residues. Looked up from germline, CDR1 is SSHAT and CDR2 is FNYEAQ (reference sequence). Deletions cut 5 bases from V and 0 bases from J, with 14 bases between. The CDR3 DNA follows: TGTGCCAGCAGCCCGCACCCGGGTGGCTCTGGAAACACCATATATTTT. This codes for CASSPHPGGSGNTIYF.

The V and J genes are TRBV6-5 and TRBJ1-2, with D possibly matching TRBD1 (6 bases). Germline V gene lookup returns CDR1 MNHEY and CDR2 SVGAGI. The germline V and J ends were trimmed by 0 bases and 5 bases, with 13 bases remaining between them. The CDR3 totals 15 residues. The CDR3 bases are TGTGCCAGCAGTTACTCTGGGAGGGGGAATTATGGCTACACCTTC. Protein product: CASSYSGRGNYGYTF.

The chain links TRBV2 to TRBJ1-4; D gene uncertain. The CDR3 spans 15 residues. The germline CDR1 and CDR2 sequences are SNHLY and FYNNEI. Deletions cut 5 bases from V and 4 bases from J, with 14 bases between. CDR3 in amino acids: CASSPRRGNNEKLFF. For the CDR3, the DNA is TGTGCCAGCAGTCCCCGACGGGGAAATAATGAAAAACTGTTTTTT.

This chain joins TRBV29-1 and TRBJ1-1; the match to TRBD1 covers 7 bases. This CDR3 spans 13 amino acids. Looked up from germline, CDR1 is SQVTM and CDR2 is ANQGSEA. Germline trimming cut 3 bases from V and 3 bases from J; bases unmatched to any gene: 4. The CDR3 DNA is TGCAGCGTTGACGTCACAGGGGACACTGAAGCTTTCTTT. Translation gives CSVDVTGDTEAFF.

The rearrangement links TRBV19 to TRBJ2-2, with a weak D call TRBD2 (6 bases). V shed 7 bases and J shed 6 bases, with 18 bases lying between them. Germline loops: CDR1 LNHDA, CDR2 SQIVND (reference sequence). The CDR3 is 15 amino acids. The CDR3 region is CASMAWDSAAGELFF. CDR3 DNA: TGTGCCAGTATGGCATGGGACTCTGCGGCCGGGGAGCTGTTTTTT.

The V gene is TRBV24-1, the J gene TRBJ2-2; D may be TRBD2 (7 bases). V was pared by 10 bases and J by 7 bases, with 18 bases between. This CDR3 spans 14 amino acids. Germline V CDR1 and CDR2: KGHDR, SFDVKD. In DNA form, the CDR3 reads TGTGCCACGTCTCGGGCAGGGGAGGGCGGGGAGCTGTTTTTT. Translated, it gives CATSRAGEGGELFF.

This rearrangement joins TRBV5-1 to TRBJ1-1; tentative D call: TRBD1 (6 bases). With 4 bases removed from V and 1 base from J, the gap between germline ends came to 14 bases. CDR1 is SGHRS and CDR2 is YFSETQ in the germline V gene. This CDR3 is built from 15 residues. CDR3 residues: CASSKQGRSNTEAFF. CDR3 bases: TGCGCCAGCAGCAAACAGGGACGGTCGAACACTGAAGCTTTCTTT.

The count of this clone is one. This chain connects TRBV7-3 to TRBJ1-1, with TRBD1 matching over 7 bases. The ends lost 0 bases at V and 5 bases at J; junction bases unmatched: 6. Germline V lookup: CDR1 SGHTA, CDR2 FQGTGA. There are 15 residues in the CDR3. The DNA of the CDR3 is TGTGCCAGCAGCTTAACCGCAGGGGGAGAGACTGAAGCTTTCTTT. The encoded protein is CASSLTAGGETEAFF.

V gene TRBV9 combines with J gene TRBJ2-2; 8 bases fit TRBD2. V dropped 0 bases and J dropped 7; count of bases not matched to a gene: 11. This CDR3 comprises 17 residues. Germline values: CDR1 SGDLS, CDR2 YYNGEE. The DNA for the CDR3 is TGTGCCAGCAGCGTAGAAAGTGGGACTAGAGTTAACGGGGAGCTGTTTTTT. Encoded protein: CASSVESGTRVNGELFF.

This clone was seen a handful of times. The rearrangement uses TRBV7-9 and TRBJ1-1; no firm D call. Germline CDR1 is SEHNR and CDR2 is FQNEAQ (reference sequence). The germline V and J ends were trimmed by 4 bases and 0 bases, with 9 bases remaining between them. The CDR3 runs to 14 residues. Here the CDR3 reads CASSSLQVNTEAFF. The CDR3 nucleotides are TGTGCCAGCAGCTCCCTGCAGGTGAACACTGAAGCTTTCTTT. Drawing the rest from reference TRBV7-9 and TRBJ1-1, the complete variable domain is DTGVSQNPRHKITKRGQNVTFRCDPISEHNRLYWYRQTLGQGPEFLTYFQNEAQLEKSRLLSDRFSAERPKGSFSTLEIQRTEQGDSAMYLCASSSLQVNTEAFFGQGTRLTVV.

This chain links TRBV5-6 with TRBJ2-5; D is possibly TRBD2 (6 bases). The CDR3 has 13 residues. Trimming left V 0 bases short and J 7 bases short, with 10 bases between. CDR1 is SGHDT and CDR2 is YYEEEE in the germline V gene. The CDR3 sequence: CASSLELGGTQYF. The CDR3 DNA sequence: TGTGCCAGCAGCTTGGAACTGGGGGGGACCCAGTACTTC. Looking up the rest from reference TRBV5-6 and TRBJ2-5 gives the full variable domain: DAGVTQSPTHLIKTRGQQVTLRCSPKSGHDTVSWYQQALGQGPQFIFQYYEEEERQRGNFPDRFSGHQFPNYSSELNVNALLLGDSALYLCASSLELGGTQYFGPGTRLLVL.

This chain links TRBV10-1 with TRBJ2-5, with D perhaps matching TRBD2 (7 bases). From germline, CDR1 is WNHNN and CDR2 SYGVQD (reference sequence). The CDR3 is 16 amino acids. V lost 6 bases, J lost 5 bases, and 22 bases lay in between. The CDR3 DNA follows: TGCGCCAGCAGGCCCGGAAGACTAGCAAGGGGGGAGACCCAGTACTTC. It codes for CASRPGRLARGETQYF.

This chain joins TRBV18 and TRBJ2-7; 13 positions match TRBD2. The CDR3 runs to 17 residues. The junction had 6 bases not matched to a gene; V was cut back by 2 bases and J by 2 bases. Germline-derived CDR1 and CDR2 are KGHSH and LQKENI. CDR3 region: CASSPSTTSGRPYEQYF. CDR3 DNA: TGTGCCAGCTCACCATCCACGACTAGCGGGAGGCCCTACGAGCAGTACTTC.

V usage is TRBV2 and J usage is TRBJ1-5; 7 bases match TRBD1. Per germline, CDR1 SNHLY and CDR2 FYNNEI. CDR3 length: 15 residues. V lost 1 base, J lost 1 base, and 1 base stayed unmatched. Here the CDR3 reads CASSEEGASNQPQHF. The CDR3 DNA reads TGTGCCAGCAGTGAAGAGGGGGCGAGCAATCAGCCCCAGCATTTT.

The chain employs TRBV9 and TRBJ1-2, with a possible D match to TRBD1 (5 bases). The germline CDR1 and CDR2 sequences are SGDLS and YYNGEE. The CDR3 totals 16 residues. V was shortened by 4 bases and J by 2 bases, with 18 bases between the two germline ends. The DNA for the CDR3 is TGTGCCAGCAGCTCCCAAGGGGAGGGTCGGAACTATGGCTACACCTTC. As protein: CASSSQGEGRNYGYTF.

The chain carries TRBV29-1 and TRBJ2-1; TRBD1 might be the D (5 bases). With 3 bases removed from V and 6 bases from J, the gap between germline ends came to 12 bases. The germline V gene encodes CDR1 SQVTM and CDR2 ANQGSEA. The CDR3 is 13 amino acids. The CDR3 loop reads CSVEAQGLNEQFF. The CDR3 DNA follows: TGCAGCGTTGAGGCTCAGGGCCTCAATGAGCAGTTCTTC.

The rearrangement links TRBV19 to TRBJ2-5; D call uncertain. Germline CDR1 is LNHDA and CDR2 is SQIVND (reference sequence). The CDR3 runs to 14 residues. V dropped 4 bases and J dropped 4 bases, with 13 bases sitting between them. CDR3 nucleotide sequence: TGTGCCAGTAGTACCTCTAGTGGTGGAGAGACCCAGTACTTC. The encoded protein is CASSTSSGGETQYF.

This sequence joins TRBV7-6 and TRBJ2-1; the D gene is possibly TRBD2 (7 bases). The length of the CDR3 is 16 residues. V was clipped by 0 bases and J by 2 bases, with 11 bases between them. The germline CDR1 and CDR2 sequences are SGHVS and FNYEAQ. Here the CDR3 reads CASSLASGGPYNEQFF. The CDR3, as DNA: TGTGCCAGCAGCTTAGCCTCGGGGGGCCCCTACAATGAGCAGTTCTTC.

CDR3 sequence reads: CASSRWTSRADTQYF. CDR3 coding DNA: TGTGCCAGCAGTCGCTGGACTAGCAGGGCAGATACGCAGTATTTT. The chain joins TRBV6-5 to TRBJ2-3; the match to TRBD2 covers 8 bases. The CDR3 has 15 residues. The J segment lost 4 bases and the V segment lost 5 bases, leaving 8 bases of the junction unmatched. The germline CDR1 and CDR2 sequences are MNHEY and SVGAGI.

Only a few counts were recorded for this clone. The V call is TRBV15, the J call TRBJ1-4; possible D gene TRBD1, 5 bases. The V end lost 5 bases, the J end lost 0 bases, and 10 bases lay between the germline ends. From germline, CDR1 is LNHNV and CDR2 YYDKDF (reference sequence). The CDR3 runs to 15 residues. CDR3 sequence reads: CATSLGGATNEKLFF. CDR3 coding DNA: TGTGCCACCAGCCTAGGAGGGGCAACTAATGAAAAACTGTTTTTT.